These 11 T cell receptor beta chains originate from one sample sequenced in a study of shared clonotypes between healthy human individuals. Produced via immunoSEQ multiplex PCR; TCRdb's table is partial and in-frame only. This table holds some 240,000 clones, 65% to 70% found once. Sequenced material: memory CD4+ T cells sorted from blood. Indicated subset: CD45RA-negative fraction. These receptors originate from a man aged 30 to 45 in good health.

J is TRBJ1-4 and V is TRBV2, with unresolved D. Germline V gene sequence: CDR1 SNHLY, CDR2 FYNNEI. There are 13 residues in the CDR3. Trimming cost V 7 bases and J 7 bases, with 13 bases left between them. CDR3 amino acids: CASNLKPSEKLFF. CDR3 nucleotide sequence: TGTGCCAGCAATCTTAAACCCTCTGAAAAACTGTTTTTT.

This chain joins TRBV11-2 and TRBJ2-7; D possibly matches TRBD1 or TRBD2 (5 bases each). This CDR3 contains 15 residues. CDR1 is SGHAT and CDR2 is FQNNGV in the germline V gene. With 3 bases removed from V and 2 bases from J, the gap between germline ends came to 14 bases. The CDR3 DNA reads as TGTGCCAGCAGCTTTTTCAGAGGGGCGACCTACGAGCAGTACTTC. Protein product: CASSFFRGATYEQYF.

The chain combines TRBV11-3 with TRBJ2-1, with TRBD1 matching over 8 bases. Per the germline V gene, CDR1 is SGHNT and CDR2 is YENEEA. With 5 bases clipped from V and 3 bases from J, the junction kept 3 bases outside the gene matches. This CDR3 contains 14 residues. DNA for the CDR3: TGTGCCAGCAGCCCAGGACAGGGCTACAATGAGCAGTTCTTC. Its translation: CASSPGQGYNEQFF.

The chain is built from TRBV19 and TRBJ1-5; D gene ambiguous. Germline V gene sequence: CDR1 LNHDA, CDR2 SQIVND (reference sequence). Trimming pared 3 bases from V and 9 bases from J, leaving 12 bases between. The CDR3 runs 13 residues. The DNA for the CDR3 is TGTGCCAGTAGTATCGCTCACCCGGGGCCCCAGCATTTT. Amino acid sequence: CASSIAHPGPQHF.

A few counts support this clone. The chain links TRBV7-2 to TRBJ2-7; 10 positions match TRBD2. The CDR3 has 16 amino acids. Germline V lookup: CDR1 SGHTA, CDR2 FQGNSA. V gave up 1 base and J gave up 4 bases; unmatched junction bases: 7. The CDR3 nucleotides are TGTGCCAGCAGCTTAGGTTGGCCTAGCGGGAGTTACGAGCAGTACTTC. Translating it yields CASSLGWPSGSYEQYF.

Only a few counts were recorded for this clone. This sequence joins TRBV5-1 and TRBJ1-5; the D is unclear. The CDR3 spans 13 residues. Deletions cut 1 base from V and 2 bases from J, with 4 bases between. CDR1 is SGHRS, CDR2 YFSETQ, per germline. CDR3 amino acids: CASSLKGNQPQHF. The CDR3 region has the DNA TGCGCCAGCAGCTTGAAGGGCAATCAGCCCCAGCATTTT.

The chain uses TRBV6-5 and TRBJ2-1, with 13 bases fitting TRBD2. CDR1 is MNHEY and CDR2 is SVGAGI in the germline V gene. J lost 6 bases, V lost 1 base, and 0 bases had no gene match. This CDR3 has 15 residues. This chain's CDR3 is CASSYWTSGSNEQFF. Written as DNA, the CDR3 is TGTGCCAGCAGTTACTGGACTAGCGGGAGCAATGAGCAGTTCTTC.

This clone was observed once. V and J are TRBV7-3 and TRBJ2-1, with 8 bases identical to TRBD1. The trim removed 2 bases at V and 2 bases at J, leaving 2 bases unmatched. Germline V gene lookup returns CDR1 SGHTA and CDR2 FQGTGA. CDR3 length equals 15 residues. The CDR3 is CASSLVQGAYNEQFF. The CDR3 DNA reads TGTGCCAGCAGCTTAGTACAGGGGGCCTACAATGAGCAGTTCTTC. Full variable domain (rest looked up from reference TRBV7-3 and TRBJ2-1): GAGVSQTPSNKVTEKGKYVELRCDPISGHTALYWYRQSLGQGPEFLIYFQGTGAADDSGLPNDRFFAVRPEGSVSTLKIQRTERGDSAVYLCASSLVQGAYNEQFFGPGTRLTVL.

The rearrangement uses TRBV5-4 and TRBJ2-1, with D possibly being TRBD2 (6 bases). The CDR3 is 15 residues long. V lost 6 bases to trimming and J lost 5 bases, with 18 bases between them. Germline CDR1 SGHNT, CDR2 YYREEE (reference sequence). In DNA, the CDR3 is TGTGCCAGCAAGGAGGGGTTGATACTGAACAATGAGCAGTTCTTC. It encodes CASKEGLILNNEQFF.

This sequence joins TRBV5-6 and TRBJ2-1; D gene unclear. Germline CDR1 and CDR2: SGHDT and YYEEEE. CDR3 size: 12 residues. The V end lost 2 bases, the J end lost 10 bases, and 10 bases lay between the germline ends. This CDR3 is CASSLAVGEQFF. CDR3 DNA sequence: TGTGCCAGCAGCTTAGCAGTTGGGGAGCAGTTCTTC.

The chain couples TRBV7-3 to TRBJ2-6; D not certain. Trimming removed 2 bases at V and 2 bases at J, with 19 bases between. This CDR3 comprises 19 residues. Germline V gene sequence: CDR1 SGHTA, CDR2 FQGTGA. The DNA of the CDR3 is TGTGCCAGCAGCTTATCCCCCGCTGTCTCCCTCACTGGGGCCAACGTCCTGACTTTC. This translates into CASSLSPAVSLTGANVLTF. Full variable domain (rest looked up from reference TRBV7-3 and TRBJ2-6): GAGVSQTPSNKVTEKGKYVELRCDPISGHTALYWYRQSLGQGPEFLIYFQGTGAADDSGLPNDRFFAVRPEGSVSTLKIQRTERGDSAVYLCASSLSPAVSLTGANVLTFGAGSRLTVL.